Below, one T cell receptor beta chain is given with its context. The antigen is not known. The sample comes from a study of PD-L1 blockade in urothelial cancer. Study-wide background: Individuals in the cohort had been given 0 to 3 earlier chemotherapy regimens. Analyzed time points were 3 weeks (second dose) and 6 weeks after therapy began. T cells were recovered from blood samples at a median of around 150,000.

TCRdb keeps only in-frame clones here, not all; method: immunoSEQ multiplex PCR. The table lists under 120,000 clones, about 85% of them singletons. This CDR3 is built from 14 residues. The germline V gene encodes CDR1 SEHNR and CDR2 FQNEAQ (reference sequence). The junction had 11 bases not matched to a gene; V was cut back by 1 base and J by 12 bases. Findings of the study overall: A pretreatment blood TCR clonality that fell below the median predicted better progression-free and overall survival.

The sample here was PBMCs, taken around atezolizumab (anti-PD-L1) treatment. The rearrangement uses TRBV7-9 and TRBJ2-7; TRBD1 matches 8 bases. The sequence came from a man aged 45 to 65 with urothelial cancer. The CDR3 spells CASSLDPTGAFLYF. The DNA for the CDR3 is TGTGCCAGCAGCTTAGACCCGACAGGGGCCTTTCTGTACTTC.